Listed below are T cell receptor beta chains from one sample, sequenced in a study of T cells in Graves' hyperthyroidism and ophthalmopathy. From the multiplex PCR reads, TCRdb called clonotypes with MiXCR, one entry per CDR3 protein. The sample shows approximately 410,000 distinct CDR3 sequences, 12% to 15% of them seen only once. Specimen: blood. The receptors were sampled from a woman between 18 and 30 years old with Graves' hyperthyroidism. Both conserved end residues are part of each CDR3. The D gene is left open where the match is weak. The listing skips clone size in some rows; elsewhere it reads once, few, many or a size class.

d_call j_call v_call clone_size cdr3_nt cdr3_aa
NA TRBJ1-1 TRBV29-1 few TGCAGCGTTAACCCCCTGTCGGGGGCTTTCTTT CSVNPLSGAFF
TRBD1 TRBJ2-3 TRBV12-3/TRBV12-4 many TGTGCCAGCAGTCGGACAGGGGGCACAGATACGCAGTATTTT CASSRTGGTDTQYF
TRBD1 TRBJ1-4 TRBV6-2/TRBV6-3 NA TGTGCCAGCAGACGGGACAGGGGCGGTGAAAAACTGTTTTTT CASRRDRGGEKLFF
NA TRBJ2-1 TRBV2 many TGTGCCAGCAGTGAGTCCCTTTACTCCTACAATGAGCAGTTCTTC CASSESLYSYNEQFF
TRBD2 TRBJ2-7 TRBV20-1 few TGCAGTGCTAGAGGCGCGAAGACTAGCGGGATACCCTACGAGCAGTACTTC CSARGAKTSGIPYEQYF
TRBD1 TRBJ1-1 TRBV15 few TGTGCCACCAACTCAGGGGGGATGAACACTGAAGCTTTCTTT CATNSGGMNTEAFF
TRBD1 TRBJ1-1 TRBV6-1 many TGTGCCAGCAGTGAAGCCGGGACAGGGGGGACTGAAGCTTTCTTT CASSEAGTGGTEAFF
NA TRBJ2-1 TRBV6-9 NA TGTGCCAGCAGTTATAGCCCGCTGGTTGGTGAGCAGTTCTTC CASSYSPLVGEQFF
NA TRBJ2-3 TRBV27 NA TGTGCCAGCAGCCCGGTTGGGGGAAGTCATACGCAGTATTTT CASSPVGGSHTQYF
NA TRBJ1-1 TRBV18 few TGTGCCAGCTCTCCCGGCGCAGGGAACACTGAAGCTTTCTTT CASSPGAGNTEAFF
TRBD1 TRBJ1-3 TRBV6-1 many TGTGCCAGCAGTGACCCAGTCGCGACAGGGTACGGCGCGAGAAACACCATATATTTT CASSDPVATGYGARNTIYF
TRBD1 TRBJ2-7 TRBV30 many TGTGCCTGGCGGGGACAGGGTCTCGAGCAGTACTTC CAWRGQGLEQYF
NA TRBJ1-6 TRBV30 NA TGTGCCTGGAGGGTACAGTGGGGGGGACCCCTCCACTTT CAWRVQWGGPLHF
NA TRBJ2-1 TRBV4-3 many TGCGCCAGCAGCCATGGTTATCTTGCCTACAATGAGCAGTTCTTC CASSHGYLAYNEQFF
TRBD2 TRBJ2-1 TRBV4-3 NA TGCGCCAGCAGCCAAGTGCCTGGGCTAGCGGGGGAGAATGAGCAGTTCTTC CASSQVPGLAGENEQFF
NA TRBJ2-7 TRBV7-9 many TGTGCCAGCAGCTTAGGAGGTAGTGATATTCTGGGGGAGCAGTACTTC CASSLGGSDILGEQYF
NA TRBJ2-2 TRBV10-3 NA TGTGCCATCAGTGGAGGCAGGGAAACCGGGGAGCTGTTTTTT CAISGGRETGELFF
TRBD1 TRBJ1-5 TRBV20-1 many TGCAGTGCTAGTGGGGACAGGCGAAGAGATCAGCCCCAGCATTTT CSASGDRRRDQPQHF
TRBD1 TRBJ2-6 TRBV28 many TGTGCCAGCAGTTCGGGACAGGTCTCTGGGGCCAACGTCCTGACTTTC CASSSGQVSGANVLTF
TRBD2 TRBJ2-1 TRBV18 NA TGTGCCAGCTCACCCACTAGCGGGAGTGGCAATGAGCAGTTCTTC CASSPTSGSGNEQFF
NA TRBJ2-1 TRBV9 many TGTGCCAGCAGCGTAGGGTACAATGAGCAGTTCTTC CASSVGYNEQFF
TRBD1 TRBJ2-7 TRBV20-1 many TGCAGTGCTAGAGAATCAGGGGGCCTGTACGAGCAGTACTTC CSARESGGLYEQYF
TRBD1 TRBJ1-3 TRBV12-3/TRBV12-4 few TGTGCCAGCAGTTCAGACAGGGGGCTGGGAAACACCATATATTTT CASSSDRGLGNTIYF
TRBD1 TRBJ2-2 TRBV18 NA TGTGCCAGCTCACCGCCTAGGGGGCCCACCGGGGAGCTGTTTTTT CASSPPRGPTGELFF
NA TRBJ2-3 TRBV4-3 few TGCGCCAGCAGCCAAGGTCGGGCCCCCTCTCGCACAGATACGCAGTATTTT CASSQGRAPSRTDTQYF
NA TRBJ2-1 TRBV6-1 many TGTGCCAGCAGTGAAGCGCTTCGGGGGCAGTTCTTC CASSEALRGQFF
NA TRBJ1-1 TRBV11-2 many TGTGCCAGCAGCTTAGCTGTGAACACTGAAGCTTTCTTT CASSLAVNTEAFF
TRBD1 TRBJ2-5 TRBV6-2/TRBV6-3 few TGTGCCAGCAGTTACTCGACAGGGGGGGAGACCCAGTACTTC CASSYSTGGETQYF
NA TRBJ2-3 TRBV20-1 many TGCAGTGCTAGAGTTCCAGGTCGGGGCACAGATACGCAGTATTTT CSARVPGRGTDTQYF
TRBD1 TRBJ2-5 TRBV7-2 NA TGTGCCAGCATCCCCCGTAGGGGGCCTGGGACCCAGTACTTC CASIPRRGPGTQYF
NA TRBJ1-2 TRBV19 few TGTGCCAGTAGTACCTACAGTCGGGGGGGCGTTGACTATGGCTACACCTTC CASSTYSRGGVDYGYTF
NA TRBJ1-3 TRBV30 NA TGTGCCTGGAGTTCGAGGGGGGTAAGCTCTGGAAACACCATATATTTT CAWSSRGVSSGNTIYF
NA TRBJ1-1 TRBV6-2/TRBV6-3 many TGTGCCAGCAATTGGGAGCGTAAGACTAACACTGAAGCTTTCTTT CASNWERKTNTEAFF
NA TRBJ2-1 TRBV11-3 many TGTGCCAGCAGCTTAACCTGGGACCAGGATTACAATGAGCAGTTCTTC CASSLTWDQDYNEQFF
NA TRBJ2-4 TRBV2 NA TGTGCCAGCAAGATATCCGGGACAGCCAAAAACATTCAGTACTTC CASKISGTAKNIQYF
TRBD1 TRBJ2-7 TRBV28 many TGTGCCAGCACACCGGGACAGGGTCCCTACGAGCAGTACTTC CASTPGQGPYEQYF
NA TRBJ2-7 TRBV7-9 many TGTGCCAGCAGCCCTACCGGGACACTGCAGAGCGAGCAGTACTTC CASSPTGTLQSEQYF
NA TRBJ2-7 TRBV5-6 many TGTGCCAGCAGCTTAGTGAGTGGGAGGATTGACGAGCAGTACTTC CASSLVSGRIDEQYF
NA TRBJ1-1 TRBV7-9 few TGTGCCAGCAGCCAACCGAAAAAGGACAGAAGACAATTTAACACTGAAGCTTTCTTT CASSQPKKDRRQFNTEAFF
NA TRBJ2-7 TRBV6-1 NA TGTGCCAGCAGTGAAGGGGCCTTTTACGAGCAGTACTTC CASSEGAFYEQYF
NA TRBJ2-3 TRBV20-1 few TGCAGTGCTAGAGACGGGCGTCCAAGGCAGACCTTCCCCACAGATACGCAGTATTTT CSARDGRPRQTFPTDTQYF
NA TRBJ1-1 TRBV27 many TGTGCCAGCAGCCACAGGGTGAACACTGAAGCTTTCTTT CASSHRVNTEAFF
NA TRBJ1-1 TRBV6-5 few TGTGCCAGCAGTTATCCTCTGGGCGGCAGGCGAACCCAAATGAACACTGAAGCTTTCTTT CASSYPLGGRRTQMNTEAFF
TRBD2 TRBJ2-7 TRBV6-2/TRBV6-3 many TGTGCCAGCAGTTACTCGGGAGGGAACGAGCAGTACTTC CASSYSGGNEQYF
NA TRBJ2-3 TRBV4-1 many TGCGCCAGCAGCCAAGTTGGTGGTACGCAGTATTTT CASSQVGGTQYF
TRBD2 TRBJ2-7 TRBV25-1 many TGTGCCAGCAGTGAAGGCGGGAGATACGAGCAGTACTTC CASSEGGRYEQYF
NA TRBJ1-1 TRBV27 many TGTGCCAGCAGTTTAGACCCCTGGACTGAAGCTTTCTTT CASSLDPWTEAFF
TRBD2 TRBJ2-1 TRBV3-1 NA TGTGCCAGCAGCTTGCGGACTAGCGGGAGCGCTTACAATGAGCAGTCCTTC CASSLRTSGSAYNEQSF
TRBD2 TRBJ2-5 TRBV6-5 many TGTGCCAGCAGTTACTCGCGACTAGCGGAAGAGACCCAGTACTTC CASSYSRLAEETQYF
TRBD1 TRBJ1-4 TRBV30 NA TGTGCCTGGAGCCCTGGACAGGGGGCCAATGAAAAACTGTTTTTT CAWSPGQGANEKLFF
NA TRBJ1-5 TRBV30 NA TGTGCCTGGACCGCGGGTCCAGAGAGCAATCAGCCCCAGCATTTT CAWTAGPESNQPQHF
NA TRBJ2-7 TRBV7-2 many TGTGCCAGCAGCTTAAGCGCGGGCTCCTACGAGCAGTACTTC CASSLSAGSYEQYF
TRBD2 TRBJ2-2 TRBV15 many TGTGCCACCAGCAGAGGGACTAGCGATTCCGGGGAGCTGTTTTTT CATSRGTSDSGELFF
TRBD1 TRBJ2-7 TRBV7-2 many TGTGCCAGCAGCTTCTCCGGGACAGGGGTCGAGCAGTACTTC CASSFSGTGVEQYF